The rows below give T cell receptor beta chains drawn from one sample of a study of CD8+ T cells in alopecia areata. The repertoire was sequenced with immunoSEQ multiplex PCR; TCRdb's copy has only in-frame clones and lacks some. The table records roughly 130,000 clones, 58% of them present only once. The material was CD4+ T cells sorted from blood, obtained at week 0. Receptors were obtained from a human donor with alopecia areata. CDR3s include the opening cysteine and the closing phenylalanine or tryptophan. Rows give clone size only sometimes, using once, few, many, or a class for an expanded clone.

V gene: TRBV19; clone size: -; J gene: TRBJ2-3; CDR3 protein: CASSVLPDTQYF
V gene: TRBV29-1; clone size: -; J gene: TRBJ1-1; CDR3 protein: CSVESGMNTEAFF
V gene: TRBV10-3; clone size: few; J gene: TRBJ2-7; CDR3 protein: CAITSDRGAYEQYF
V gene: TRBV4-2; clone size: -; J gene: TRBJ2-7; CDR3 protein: CASSQDITESSYEQYF
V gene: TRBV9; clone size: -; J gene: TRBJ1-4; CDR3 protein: CASSVAPNGDEKLFF
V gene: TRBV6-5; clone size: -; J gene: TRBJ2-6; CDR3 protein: CASSPSSGANVLTF
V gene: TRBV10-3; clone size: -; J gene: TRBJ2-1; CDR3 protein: CATRGSEQFF
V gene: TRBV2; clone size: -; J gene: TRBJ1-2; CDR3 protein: CASSGSPGTGYTF
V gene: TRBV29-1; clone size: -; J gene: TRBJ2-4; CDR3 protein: CSALLLAKNIQYF
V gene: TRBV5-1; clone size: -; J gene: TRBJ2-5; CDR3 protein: CASSLETDPGETQYF
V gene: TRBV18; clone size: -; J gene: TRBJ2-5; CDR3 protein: CASSPYGSWDSQETQYF
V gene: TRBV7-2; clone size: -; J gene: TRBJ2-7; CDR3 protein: CASSAYRVETYEQYF
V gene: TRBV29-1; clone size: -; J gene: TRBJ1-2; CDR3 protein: CSAEVGRGYTF
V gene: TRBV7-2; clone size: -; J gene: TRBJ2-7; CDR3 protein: CASLPGTTEGEQYF
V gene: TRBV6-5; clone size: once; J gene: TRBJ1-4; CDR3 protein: CASSYSAGFGEKLFF
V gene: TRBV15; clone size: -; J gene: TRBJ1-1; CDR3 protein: CATSRAWTEAFF
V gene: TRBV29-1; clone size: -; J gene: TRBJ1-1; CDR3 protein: CSVESGFHTRNTEAFF
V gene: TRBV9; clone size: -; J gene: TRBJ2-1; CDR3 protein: CASSVGPSVTSGGNEQFF
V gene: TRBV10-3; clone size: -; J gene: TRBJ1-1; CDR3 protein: CASTDRADTEAFF
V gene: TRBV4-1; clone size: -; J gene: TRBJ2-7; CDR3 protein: CASSQEDAGGPYEQYF